This T cell receptor beta chain comes out of a study of T cells in Graves' hyperthyroidism and ophthalmopathy. Reasons for excluding patients were uncontrolled infection, other autoimmune disease, pregnancy or lactation. Blood sampling occurred at first hyperthyroidism diagnosis, ahead of any ophthalmopathy symptoms. The CDR3 totals 15 residues. V gave up 5 bases and J gave up 0 bases; unmatched junction bases: 5. Germline values: CDR1 SGHTA, CDR2 FQGTGA. The investigators amplified TCR beta CDR3 regions from RNA transcripts. HTBI primers were the set used in a first-round RT-PCR of the TCR CDR3. TCRdb itself ran the multiplex PCR reads through MiXCR, one entry per CDR3 protein. The sample has approximately 370,000 distinct CDR3 sequences, 17% seen once; the top ten hold around a third. In this sample, this clonotype turned up a few times.

The specimen sequenced was blood. The rearrangement uses TRBV7-3 and TRBJ2-3; TRBD2 matches at 7 bases. This sequence originates from a woman in her twenties or thirties with Graves' hyperthyroidism that later progressed to Graves' ophthalmopathy. CDR3 loop: CASSPGGRSTDTQYF. The CDR3 nucleotides are TGTGCCAGCAGCCCGGGAGGCCGTAGCACAGATACGCAGTATTTT.